This is a list of T cell receptor beta chains from one sample in a study of T cells in Graves' hyperthyroidism and ophthalmopathy. In TCRdb, the multiplex PCR reads were re-called with MiXCR into one record per CDR3 protein. This table holds a few hundred thousand distinct CDR3 sequences, 15% to 18% found once. Sequencing input: blood. The receptor set was obtained from a woman between 18 and 29 years old with Graves' hyperthyroidism. The CDR3 runs from the conserved cysteine through the conserved F or W. D genes are given only for firm matches. Clone sizes are given selectively: once, few, many, or a class where the clone is expanded.

>NA|TRBV7-6|TRBJ2-3|NA
TGTGCCAGCAGCCTCACTAGAGGCACGCAGTATTTT
CASSLTRGTQYF
>many|TRBV7-7|TRBJ2-5|TRBD2
TGTGCTAGCAGCTTAGCTAGCGGGCGAGGGGAGACCCAGTACTTC
CASSLASGRGETQYF
>many|TRBV19|TRBJ1-1|TRBD1
TGTGCCAGTAGTATCCCCGGGACAGGGCCTGAAGCTTTCTTT
CASSIPGTGPEAFF
>NA|TRBV9|TRBJ2-3|TRBD2
TGTGCCAGCAGCGTCTCCCACGGGACTATCACAGATACGCAGTATTTT
CASSVSHGTITDTQYF
>NA|TRBV9|TRBJ2-4|NA
TGTGCCAGCAGCTCCAACTTGGACAAAAACATTCAGTACTTC
CASSSNLDKNIQYF
>many|TRBV6-1|TRBJ2-7|NA
TGTGCCAGCAGTCCTCAGGTAGCCGGGCGTAACGAGCAGTACTTC
CASSPQVAGRNEQYF
>NA|TRBV13|TRBJ1-2|NA
TGTGCCAGCAGCTTTGGCCGTTCGGGGGCCCTAGGCTACACCTTC
CASSFGRSGALGYTF
>few|TRBV5-5|TRBJ2-7|NA
TGTGCCAGCAGCTTGGGAGGTAGCCACTACGAGCAGTACTTC
CASSLGGSHYEQYF
>few|TRBV10-3|TRBJ1-6|NA
TGTGCCATCAGAGAGGACGGCCGAAATTCACCCCTCCACTTT
CAIREDGRNSPLHF
>many|TRBV4-2|TRBJ2-1|TRBD2
TGTGCCAGCAGCCCGTCTGGGCGGGAGTACTACAATGAGCAGTTCTTC
CASSPSGREYYNEQFF
>many|TRBV20-1|TRBJ2-7|TRBD1
TGCAGTGCTAGCGGGGACAGGGATTACGAGCAGTACTTC
CSASGDRDYEQYF
>many|TRBV3-1|TRBJ2-2|NA
TGTGCCAGCAGCCAAGATCGTCCAGGGGGGGCCCAGGGGAACGGGGAGCTGTTTTTT
CASSQDRPGGAQGNGELFF
>few|TRBV15|TRBJ1-2|TRBD1
TGTGCCACCAGCAGACGCATTGCAGGGGGAAACTATGGCTACACCTTC
CATSRRIAGGNYGYTF
>many|TRBV5-1|TRBJ2-7|NA
TGCGCCAGCAGCCCAGGGCCCTCTTCCTACGAGCAGTACTTC
CASSPGPSSYEQYF
>few|TRBV10-2|TRBJ1-1|NA
TGCGCCAGCAGCCCCGGGAGTGAAGCTTTCTTT
CASSPGSEAFF
>many|TRBV3-1|TRBJ2-5|NA
TGTGCCAGCAGCCAGAACGGAGGCGTTATAGAGACCCAGTACTTC
CASSQNGGVIETQYF
>many|TRBV3-1|TRBJ1-6|NA
TGTGCCAGCAGACATGGCAATTCACCCCTCCACTTT
CASRHGNSPLHF
>many|TRBV5-4|TRBJ1-2|NA
TGTGCCAGCAGCTTGAGAGGAATGGGGATGGGCTACACCTTC
CASSLRGMGMGYTF
>many|TRBV20-1|TRBJ1-2|NA
TGCAGTGCTAGACCTACGGGTACTCATGGCTACACCTTC
CSARPTGTHGYTF
>NA|TRBV7-9|TRBJ2-5|NA
TGTGCCAGCAGCCCCGGCCTAGTCGAACTGTCTCCAGAGACCCAGTACTTC
CASSPGLVELSPETQYF
>many|TRBV7-6|TRBJ1-4|NA
TGTGCCAGCAGCTTAGGAGGGGCGCAAGGTGAAAAACTGTTTTTT
CASSLGGAQGEKLFF
>many|TRBV19|TRBJ1-5|TRBD1
TGTGCCAGTAGTCTACTCACGACAGGGGTCGATCAGCCCCAGCATTTT
CASSLLTTGVDQPQHF
>many|TRBV28|TRBJ2-7|NA
TGTGCCAGCAGTTTTCAGCAGGGAGCGTTTTACGAGCAGTACTTC
CASSFQQGAFYEQYF
>NA|TRBV15|TRBJ1-2|NA
TGTGCCACCAGCAGAGAAACAGGGATGGGTGGCTACACCTTC
CATSRETGMGGYTF
>NA|TRBV12-3/TRBV12-4|TRBJ1-4|NA
TGTGCCAACATGGGGGGGGGCGAAAAACTGTTTTTT
CANMGGGEKLFF
>many|TRBV10-3|TRBJ2-7|NA
TGTGCCATCAGAGCCGAGCCGGAGCAGTACTTC
CAIRAEPEQYF
>many|TRBV18|TRBJ2-3|NA
TGTGCCAGCTCACCAGGGGTAGGCAGCACAGATACGCAGTATTTT
CASSPGVGSTDTQYF
>NA|TRBV6-2/TRBV6-3|TRBJ2-1|NA
TGTGCCACCAGTTGGGGGGGGCGGAATGAGCAGTTCTTC
CATSWGGRNEQFF
>NA|TRBV5-1|TRBJ2-7|TRBD2
TGCGCCAGCATCTTCGGGGAGGGCCCCTACGAGCAGTACTTC
CASIFGEGPYEQYF
>many|TRBV20-1|TRBJ1-3|NA
TGCAGTGCTAGAGATCCAGGGAACTCTGGAAACACCATATATTTT
CSARDPGNSGNTIYF
>NA|TRBV20-1|TRBJ2-7|TRBD2
TGCAGTGCTCATTCCGGGACTAGCGGGGCTGACGAGCAGTACTTC
CSAHSGTSGADEQYF
>NA|TRBV6-1|TRBJ1-1|NA
TGTGCCAGCAGACTGGACCATGTGGGGAACACTGAAGCTTTCTTT
CASRLDHVGNTEAFF
>NA|TRBV28|TRBJ1-1|NA
TGTGCCAGCACCTCTCTCCTAGGGACCCTTTTCGAGCCTGAAGCTTTCTTT
CASTSLLGTLFEPEAFF